The entry below describes one T cell receptor (beta chain). Its specificity is unknown. The PCR ran on 60 Vbeta and 13 Jbeta primers. The assay was immunoSEQ multiplex PCR, and TCRdb's table has in-frame clones only and misses some. The top ten clones hold about 6.5% of a sample with roughly 66,000 clones, just over 75% of them seen once. The CDR3 spans 14 residues. Looked up from germline, CDR1 is SGDLS and CDR2 is YYNGEE. The V end was cut by 0 bases, the J end by 3 bases, with 10 bases between. The record originates from a study of cytomegalovirus exposure and HLA in healthy donors. Study-wide results and limits: Generally TCR sequences proved uncommon, though certain public TCRs appeared in numerous donors. An assumption of roughly uniform sequencing depth across donors underlay the presence/absence analyses. When analyzed later, a missense DCLRE1C variant was found to be linked to TCR beta V- and J-gene trimming.

Sample: PBMCs. The source of this sequence is a man in his fifties in good health and CMV-seronegative. The gene calls are TRBV9 and TRBJ2-7; unclear D gene. In nucleotides, the CDR3 is TGTGCCAGCAGCGTAGAACAGAAAAGCTACGAGCAGTACTTC. Protein sequence: CASSVEQKSYEQYF.